Below, 27 T cell receptor beta chains from the same sample are listed, as sequenced in a study of blood T cell repertoires in COVID-19. Data came from immunoSEQ multiplex PCR; TCRdb stores just in-frame clones and leaves some out. The data hold approximately 200,000 clones, with more than 75% observed a single time. The source material was peripheral blood. The receptor source for this set is a man in his forties with active or convalescent COVID-19.

This sequence joins TRBV3-1 (or the pseudogene TRBV3-2) and TRBJ1-1; 7 bases agree with TRBD1. This CDR3 spans 13 amino acids. The germline V gene has CDR1 LGHDT and CDR2 YNNKEL (reference sequence). V gave up 3 bases and J gave up 11 bases; unmatched junction bases: 9. This CDR3 is CASSQGTVIRAFF. In nucleotides, the CDR3 is TGTGCCAGCAGCCAGGGGACAGTTATACGGGCTTTCTTT.

The chain employs TRBV6-5 and TRBJ2-7, with 11 bases fitting TRBD1. Unmatched junction bases numbered 6, after V lost 5 bases and J lost 6 bases. Per germline, CDR1 MNHEY and CDR2 SVGAGI. The CDR3 contains 14 residues. The chain's CDR3 is CASSPGTGGFEQYF. DNA of the CDR3: TGTGCCAGCAGTCCCGGGACAGGGGGTTTCGAGCAGTACTTC.

This chain joins TRBV27 and TRBJ1-2, with 8 bases identical to TRBD1. CDR1 and CDR2 (germline): MNHEY, SMNVEV (reference sequence). There are 16 residues in the CDR3. The V segment lost 2 bases and the J segment 8 bases; nucleotides outside the gene matches: 13. This CDR3 is CASSLEAGGAGAGYTF. Written as DNA, the CDR3 is TGTGCCAGCAGTTTAGAGGCAGGGGGCGCGGGTGCGGGCTACACCTTC.

The rearrangement joins TRBV28 to TRBJ1-5; D is unclear. Trimming removed 5 bases at V and 0 bases at J, with 14 bases between. Germline CDR1 MDHEN, CDR2 SYDVKM. The CDR3 runs to 16 residues. As DNA, the CDR3 is TGTGCCAGCAGTCACTCCCCCCTTAATAGCAATCAGCCCCAGCATTTT. It codes for CASSHSPLNSNQPQHF.

V and J are TRBV11-2 and TRBJ2-7; the D gene is possibly TRBD2 (6 bases). V lost 4 bases, J lost 7 bases, and 23 bases lay in between. The CDR3 contains 16 residues. Germline V lookup: CDR1 SGHAT, CDR2 FQNNGV. The chain's CDR3 is CASSSPGDSISGEQYF. CDR3 nucleotides: TGTGCCAGCAGCTCCCCGGGGGACTCAATTTCGGGGGAGCAGTACTTC.

The rearrangement uses TRBV9 and TRBJ2-3; no firm D call. CDR1 is SGDLS, CDR2 YYNGEE, per germline. The CDR3 totals 16 residues. Trimming stripped 0 bases from V and 2 bases from J, with 13 bases between. CDR3 loop: CASSVDRGSYTDTQYF. The CDR3 nucleotides are TGTGCCAGCAGCGTAGATCGCGGCTCCTACACAGATACGCAGTATTTT.

The J gene is TRBJ1-1, the V gene TRBV4-1, with D uncertain. The CDR3 extends over 15 amino acids. The germline CDR1 and CDR2 sequences are MGHRA and YSYEKL. V was shortened by 3 bases and J by 1 base, with 12 bases between the two germline ends. CDR3 sequence (DNA): TGCGCCAGCAGCCAGCCCGGGGAGGGGAACACTGAAGCTTTCTTT. Translation: CASSQPGEGNTEAFF.

This chain's CDR3 is CASSPASEAFF. In DNA, the CDR3 is TGTGCCAGCAGCCCCGCGTCCGAAGCTTTCTTT. V usage is TRBV7-9 and J usage is TRBJ1-1; unclear D gene. Trimming shortened V by 5 bases and J by 8 bases, and 9 bases separated the two germline ends. This CDR3 contains 11 residues. Per the germline V gene, CDR1 is SEHNR and CDR2 is FQNEAQ (reference sequence).

The chain has TRBV19 and TRBJ2-7, with TRBD2 as a possible D gene (5 bases). Trimming removed 5 bases at V and 3 bases at J, with 8 bases between. CDR3 length equals 12 residues. In germline, CDR1 is LNHDA, CDR2 SQIVND (reference sequence). This chain's CDR3 is CASSPGFYEQYF. CDR3 sequence (DNA): TGTGCCAGTAGTCCGGGATTCTACGAGCAGTACTTC. Together with reference TRBV19 and TRBJ2-7, the CDR3 gives the full variable domain: DGGITQSPKYLFRKEGQNVTLSCEQNLNHDAMYWYRQDPGQGLRLIYYSQIVNDFQKGDIAEGYSVSREKKESFPLTVTSAQKNPTAFYLCASSPGFYEQYFGPGTRLTVT.

The chain recombines TRBV7-9 with TRBJ1-1; no clear D gene. The germline gives CDR1 SEHNR, CDR2 FQNEAQ (reference sequence). The CDR3 length is 14 residues. With 5 bases removed from V and 3 bases from J, the gap between germline ends came to 13 bases. CDR3 region: CASSLMGSDTEAFF. For the CDR3, the DNA is TGTGCCAGCAGCCTTATGGGGAGCGACACTGAAGCTTTCTTT.

The J gene is TRBJ1-2, the V gene TRBV5-6; D perhaps matches TRBD1 (5 bases). Trimming took 1 base from V and 4 from J, leaving 8 bases between them. The germline gives CDR1 SGHDT, CDR2 YYEEEE. The CDR3 consists of 13 residues. The CDR3 sequence is CASSLSQGYGYTF. CDR3 DNA: TGTGCCAGCAGCTTGAGCCAGGGCTATGGCTACACCTTC.

This clone has more than one count but fewer than ten. The chain is built from TRBV5-8 and TRBJ1-5, with D possibly matching TRBD1 (5 bases). CDR1 is SGHTS and CDR2 is YDEGEE in the germline V gene. The CDR3 runs 17 residues. Trimming pared 1 base from V and 9 bases from J, leaving 23 bases between. CDR3 protein: CASSLNPEGRPVRPQHF. The CDR3 DNA sequence: TGTGCCAGCAGCTTGAATCCGGAGGGACGCCCGGTGAGGCCCCAGCATTTT.

V and J are TRBV6-4 and TRBJ2-1; TRBD1 agrees at 7 bases. The CDR3 sequence is 13 residues long. Germline-derived CDR1 and CDR2 are MRHNA and SNTAGT. Unmatched junction bases numbered 8, after V lost 10 bases and J lost 5 bases. The DNA for the CDR3 is TGTGCCACTTCGACAGGGAGAAACAATGAGCAGTTCTTC. Its translation: CATSTGRNNEQFF.

This rearrangement joins TRBV7-2 to TRBJ1-5; the match to TRBD1 covers 8 bases. The germline CDR1 and CDR2 sequences are SGHTA and FQGNSA. Unmatched junction bases numbered 12, after V lost 5 bases and J lost 6 bases. CDR3 length equals 16 residues. CDR3 sequence reads: CASSATGAGGGQPQHF. CDR3 sequence (DNA): TGTGCCAGCAGCGCAACTGGGGCAGGGGGCGGTCAGCCCCAGCATTTT. The full variable domain, its missing parts supplied by reference TRBV7-2 and TRBJ1-5, is GAGVSQSPSNKVTEKGKDVELRCDPISGHTALYWYRQSLGQGLEFLIYFQGNSAPDKSGLPSDRFSAERTGGSVSTLTIQRTQQEDSAVYLCASSATGAGGGQPQHFGDGTRLSIL.

This clone was seen once. The chain joins TRBV15 to TRBJ2-3, with TRBD2 matching over 14 bases. V lost 4 bases to trimming and J lost 4 bases; unmatched junction nucleotides: 4. The length of the CDR3 is 16 residues. Germline CDR1 and CDR2: LNHNV and YYDKDF (reference sequence). Written as DNA, the CDR3 is TGTGCCACCAGCACCGGACTAGCGGGAGGTCCAGATACGCAGTATTTT. The encoded protein is CATSTGLAGGPDTQYF.

The rearrangement links TRBV12-3 or TRBV12-4 to TRBJ1-2; D unresolved. V gave up 7 bases and J gave up 3 bases, with 9 bases separating them. The CDR3 runs to 12 residues. For the CDR3, the DNA is TGTGCCAGCACTCGAGATCACTATGGCTACACCTTC. Amino acids: CASTRDHYGYTF.

The rearrangement links TRBV27 to TRBJ1-1, with 9 bases aligning to TRBD1. This CDR3 contains 15 residues. J lost 5 bases, V lost 5 bases, and 9 bases had no gene match. Per the germline V gene, CDR1 is MNHEY and CDR2 is SMNVEV (reference sequence). Here the CDR3 DNA reads TGTGCCAGCAGTCCGCGGACAGGGGCTAGGACTGAAGCTTTCTTT. Amino acid sequence: CASSPRTGARTEAFF.

The rearrangement joins TRBV6-5 to TRBJ2-2; no reliable D call. The V gene's germline CDR1 is MNHEY and CDR2 SVGAGI. The CDR3 has 15 residues. V lost 6 bases and J 1 base, leaving 12 bases between the germline ends. For the CDR3, the DNA is TGTGCCAGCAGGCTACTGACGGGGAACACCGGGGAGCTGTTTTTT. Amino acid sequence: CASRLLTGNTGELFF.

The chain couples TRBV29-1 to TRBJ1-2; D gene ambiguous. V shed 2 bases and J shed 4 bases, with 8 bases lying between them. CDR3 length: 12 residues. Germline V CDR1 and CDR2: SQVTM, ANQGSEA. The CDR3 DNA sequence: TGCAGCGTTGAAAAGGCAGGCTATGGCTACACCTTC. It is translated as CSVEKAGYGYTF.

The chain carries TRBV6-5 and TRBJ2-7; 11 nucleotides align to TRBD1. Germline CDR1 is MNHEY and CDR2 is SVGAGI. CDR3 length: 14 amino acids. J gave up 7 bases and V 6 bases, and 8 bases lay outside the gene matches. The CDR3 DNA sequence: TGTGCCAGCAGACCGGACAGGGGGCTTGGGGAGCAGTACTTC. This codes for CASRPDRGLGEQYF.

This chain connects TRBV5-1 to TRBJ1-1; 10 bases line up with TRBD1. Germline CDR1 SGHRS, CDR2 YFSETQ. CDR3 size: 14 residues. After removal of 3 bases from V and 6 bases from J, the junction contained 5 bases not matched to a gene. The CDR3: CASSSGTGVPEAFF. For the CDR3, the DNA is TGCGCCAGCAGCTCGGGGACAGGGGTCCCTGAAGCTTTCTTT.

The V and J genes are TRBV21-1 and TRBJ2-5; whether TRBD2, the table's D call, matches the DNA was not checked. TRBV21-1 is flagged as a pseudogene. The CDR3 sequence is 17 residues long. In DNA, the CDR3 is TGTGCCAGCACCTCTAGCGGGAGGGCCGCTGGCAAAGAGACCCAGTACTTC. Translation gives CASTSSGRAAGKETQYF.

V and J are TRBV20-1 and TRBJ1-2; D is ambiguous. CDR1 is DFQATT and CDR2 is SNEGSKA in the germline V gene (reference sequence). V lost 3 bases, J lost 6 bases, and 8 bases lay in between. This CDR3 spans 11 amino acids. The CDR3 coding sequence is TGCAGTGCTAGTAAGGAGCATGGCTACACCTTC. Encoded protein: CSASKEHGYTF.

This chain uses TRBV28 with TRBJ1-2; possibly TRBD1 for D (5 bases). The CDR3 extends over 13 amino acids. The germline gives CDR1 MDHEN, CDR2 SYDVKM. V was clipped by 5 bases and J by 1 base, with 8 bases between them. Here the CDR3 DNA reads TGTGCCAGCAGTCAGGGTTTTAACTATGGCTACACCTTC. It is translated as CASSQGFNYGYTF.

This sequence joins TRBV3-1 (or the pseudogene TRBV3-2) and TRBJ2-2; TRBD2 is a possible D gene (5 bases). Germline-derived CDR1 and CDR2 are LGHDT and YNNKEL (reference sequence). Trimming removed 4 bases at V and 6 bases at J, with 9 bases between. The CDR3 has 13 residues. The CDR3: CASSRGGAGELFF. As DNA, the CDR3 is TGTGCCAGCAGCCGAGGAGGTGCCGGGGAGCTGTTTTTT.

This sequence joins TRBV5-1 and TRBJ2-7; weak D call: TRBD1 (6 bases). Germline assignment: CDR1 SGHRS and CDR2 YFSETQ. V lost 7 bases and J 5 bases, leaving 16 bases between the germline ends. The CDR3 totals 13 residues. For the CDR3, the DNA is TGCGCCAGCGGAATGACAGGAGAAGACGAGCAGTACTTC. Translation: CASGMTGEDEQYF.

V is TRBV29-1 and J is TRBJ1-1; TRBD1 matches 8 bases. The CDR3 totals 10 residues. Germline CDR1 and CDR2: SQVTM and ANQGSEA. Trimming at V came to 7 bases and at J to 7 bases, leaving 2 bases not matched to a gene. The CDR3 DNA is TGCAGCGCCGGGACAGGTGAAGCTTTCTTT. Translated: CSAGTGEAFF.